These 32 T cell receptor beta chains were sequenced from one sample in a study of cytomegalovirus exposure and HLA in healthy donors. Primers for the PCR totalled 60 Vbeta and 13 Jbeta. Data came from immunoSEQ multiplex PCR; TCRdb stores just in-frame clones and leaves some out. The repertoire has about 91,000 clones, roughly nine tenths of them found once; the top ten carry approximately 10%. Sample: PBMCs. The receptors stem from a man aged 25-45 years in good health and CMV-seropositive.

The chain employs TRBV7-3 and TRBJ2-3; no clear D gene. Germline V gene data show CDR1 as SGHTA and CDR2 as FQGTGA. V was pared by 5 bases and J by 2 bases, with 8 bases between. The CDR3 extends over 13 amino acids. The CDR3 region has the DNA TGTGCCAGCAGCAACAAAAACACAGATACGCAGTATTTT. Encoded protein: CASSNKNTDTQYF.

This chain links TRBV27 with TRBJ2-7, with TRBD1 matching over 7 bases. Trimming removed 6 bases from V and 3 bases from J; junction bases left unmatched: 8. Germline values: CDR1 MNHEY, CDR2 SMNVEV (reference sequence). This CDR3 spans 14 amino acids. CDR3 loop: CASRLKRQGYEQYF. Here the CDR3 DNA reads TGTGCCAGCAGACTGAAGAGACAGGGCTACGAGCAGTACTTC.

CDR3: CASSQDRGRGNTEAFF. In DNA form, the CDR3 reads TGTGCCAGCAGCCAGGACAGGGGGCGAGGGAACACTGAAGCTTTCTTT. This chain uses TRBV28 with TRBJ1-1; TRBD1 matches at 11 bases. CDR3 size: 16 residues. Losses at the gene ends were 6 bases for V and 1 base for J; bases not matched to a gene: 7. Germline CDR1 and CDR2: MDHEN and SYDVKM.

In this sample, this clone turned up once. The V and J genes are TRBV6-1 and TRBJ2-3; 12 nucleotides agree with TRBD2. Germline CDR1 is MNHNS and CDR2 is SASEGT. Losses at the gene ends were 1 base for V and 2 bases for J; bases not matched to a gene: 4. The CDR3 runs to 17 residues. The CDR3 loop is CASSEETSGSLTDTQYF. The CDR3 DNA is TGTGCCAGCAGTGAAGAGACTAGCGGGAGCCTCACAGATACGCAGTATTTT.

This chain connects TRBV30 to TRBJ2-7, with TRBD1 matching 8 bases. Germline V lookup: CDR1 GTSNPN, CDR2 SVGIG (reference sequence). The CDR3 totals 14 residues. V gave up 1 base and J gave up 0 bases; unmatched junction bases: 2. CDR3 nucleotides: TGTGCCTGGAGTGAAACAGGGGGCTCCTACGAGCAGTACTTC. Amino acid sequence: CAWSETGGSYEQYF.

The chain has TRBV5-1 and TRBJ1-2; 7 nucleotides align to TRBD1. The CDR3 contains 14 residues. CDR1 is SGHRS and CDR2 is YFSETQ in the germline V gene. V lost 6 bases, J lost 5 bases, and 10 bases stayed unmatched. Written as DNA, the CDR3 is TGCGCCAGCACCCGGGACAGCGGACGATATGGCTACACCTTC. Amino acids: CASTRDSGRYGYTF.

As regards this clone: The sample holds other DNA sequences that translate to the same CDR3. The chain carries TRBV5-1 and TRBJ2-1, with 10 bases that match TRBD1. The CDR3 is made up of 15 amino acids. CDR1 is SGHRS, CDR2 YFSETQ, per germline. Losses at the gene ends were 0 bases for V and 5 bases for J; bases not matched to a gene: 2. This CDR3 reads CASSLGTGGHNEQFF. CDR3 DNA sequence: TGCGCCAGCAGCTTGGGGACAGGGGGTCACAATGAGCAGTTCTTC.

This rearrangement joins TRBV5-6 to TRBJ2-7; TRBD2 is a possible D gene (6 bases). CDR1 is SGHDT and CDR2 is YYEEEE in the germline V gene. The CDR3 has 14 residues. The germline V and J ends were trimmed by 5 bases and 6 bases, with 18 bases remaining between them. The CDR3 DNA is TGTGCCAGCAGTCTGGGACTGTCTCGTCTCGAGCAGTACTTC. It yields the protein CASSLGLSRLEQYF.

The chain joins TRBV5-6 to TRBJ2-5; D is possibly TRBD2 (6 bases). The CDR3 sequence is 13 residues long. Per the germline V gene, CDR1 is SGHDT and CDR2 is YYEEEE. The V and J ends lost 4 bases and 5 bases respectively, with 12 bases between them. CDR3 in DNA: TGTGCCAGCAGCACAGGAGGAGGGGAGACCCAGTACTTC. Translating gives CASSTGGGETQYF.

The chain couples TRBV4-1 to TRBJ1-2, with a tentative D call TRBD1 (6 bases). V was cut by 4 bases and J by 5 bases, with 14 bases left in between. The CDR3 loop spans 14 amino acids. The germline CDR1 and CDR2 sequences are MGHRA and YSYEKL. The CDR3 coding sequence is TGCGCCAGCAGCCGGAACACAGGGTATTATGGCTACACCTTC. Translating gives CASSRNTGYYGYTF.

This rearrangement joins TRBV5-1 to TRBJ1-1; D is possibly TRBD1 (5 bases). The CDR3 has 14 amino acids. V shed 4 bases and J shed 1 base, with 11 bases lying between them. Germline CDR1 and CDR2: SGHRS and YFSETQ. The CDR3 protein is CASSGGTPNTEAFF. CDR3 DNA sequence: TGCGCCAGCAGCGGGGGGACGCCGAACACTGAAGCTTTCTTT.

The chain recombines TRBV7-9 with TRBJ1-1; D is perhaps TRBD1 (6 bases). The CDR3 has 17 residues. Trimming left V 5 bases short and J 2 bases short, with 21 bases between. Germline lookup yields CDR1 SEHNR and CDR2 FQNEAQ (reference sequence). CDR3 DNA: TGTGCCAGCAGCCCCATAGGACAGCTACCCATCAACACTGAAGCTTTCTTT. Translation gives CASSPIGQLPINTEAFF.

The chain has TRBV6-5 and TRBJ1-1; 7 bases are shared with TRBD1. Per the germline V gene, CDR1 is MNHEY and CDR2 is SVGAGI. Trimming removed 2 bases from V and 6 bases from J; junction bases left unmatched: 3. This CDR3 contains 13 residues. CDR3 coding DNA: TGTGCCAGCAGTTACAGTGGGACAGCTGAAGCTTTCTTT. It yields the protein CASSYSGTAEAFF.

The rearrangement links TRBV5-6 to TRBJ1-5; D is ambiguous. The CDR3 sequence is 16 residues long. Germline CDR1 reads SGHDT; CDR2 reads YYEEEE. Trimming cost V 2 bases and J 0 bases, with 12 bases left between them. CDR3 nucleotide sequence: TGTGCCAGCAGCTTTGGAGTTTACAATAGCAATCAGCCCCAGCATTTT. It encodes CASSFGVYNSNQPQHF. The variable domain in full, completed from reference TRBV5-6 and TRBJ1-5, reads DAGVTQSPTHLIKTRGQQVTLRCSPKSGHDTVSWYQQALGQGPQFIFQYYEEEERQRGNFPDRFSGHQFPNYSSELNVNALLLGDSALYLCASSFGVYNSNQPQHFGDGTRLSIL.

The CDR3 protein is CASSLIAGAGELFF. The CDR3 DNA reads as TGCGCCAGCAGCTTAATCGCGGGAGCCGGGGAGCTGTTTTTT. The chain combines TRBV5-1 with TRBJ2-2; 7 nucleotides line up with TRBD2. This CDR3 spans 14 amino acids. The germline CDR1 and CDR2 sequences are SGHRS and YFSETQ. Unmatched junction bases numbered 4, after V lost 2 bases and J lost 6 bases. Supplemented by reference TRBV5-1 and TRBJ2-2, the full variable domain reads KAGVTQTPRYLIKTRGQQVTLSCSPISGHRSVSWYQQTPGQGLQFLFEYFSETQRNKGNFPGRFSGRQFSNSRSEMNVSTLELGDSALYLCASSLIAGAGELFFGEGSRLTVL.

CDR3: CASSLQDLEYQETQYF. The CDR3 nucleotides are TGTGCCAGCAGCTTACAAGACTTAGAGTACCAAGAGACCCAGTACTTC. This chain connects TRBV7-9 to TRBJ2-5; D unresolved. Germline CDR1 reads SEHNR; CDR2 reads FQNEAQ (reference sequence). Trimming removed 2 bases from V and 0 bases from J, with 13 bases in between. This CDR3 has 16 amino acids. Full variable domain (missing parts from reference TRBV7-9 and TRBJ2-5): DTGVSQNPRHKITKRGQNVTFRCDPISEHNRLYWYRQTLGQGPEFLTYFQNEAQLEKSRLLSDRFSAERPKGSFSTLEIQRTEQGDSAMYLCASSLQDLEYQETQYFGPGTRLLVL.

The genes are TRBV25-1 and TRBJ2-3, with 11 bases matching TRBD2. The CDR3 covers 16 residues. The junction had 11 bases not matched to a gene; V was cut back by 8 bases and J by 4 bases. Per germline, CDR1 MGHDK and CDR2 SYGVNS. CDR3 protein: CASPTSGSRVADTQYF. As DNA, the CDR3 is TGTGCCAGCCCTACTAGCGGGAGCAGAGTAGCAGATACGCAGTATTTT.

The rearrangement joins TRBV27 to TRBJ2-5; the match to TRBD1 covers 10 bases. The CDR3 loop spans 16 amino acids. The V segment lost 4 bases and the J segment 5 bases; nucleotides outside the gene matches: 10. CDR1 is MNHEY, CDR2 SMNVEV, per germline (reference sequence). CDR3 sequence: CASSSTGGAKWETQYF. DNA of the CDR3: TGTGCCAGCAGTTCGACAGGGGGCGCAAAGTGGGAGACCCAGTACTTC.

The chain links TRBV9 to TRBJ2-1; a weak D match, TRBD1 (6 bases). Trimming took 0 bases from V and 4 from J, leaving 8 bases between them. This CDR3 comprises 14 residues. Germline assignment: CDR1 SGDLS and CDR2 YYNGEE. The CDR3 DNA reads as TGTGCCAGCAGCGTAGGAGGGGGTTACAATGAGCAGTTCTTC. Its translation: CASSVGGGYNEQFF.

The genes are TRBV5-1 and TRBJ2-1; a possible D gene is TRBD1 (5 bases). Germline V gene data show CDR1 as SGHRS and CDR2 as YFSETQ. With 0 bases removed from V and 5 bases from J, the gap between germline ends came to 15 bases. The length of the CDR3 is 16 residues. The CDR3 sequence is CASSLGVTAGNNEQFF. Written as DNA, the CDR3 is TGCGCCAGCAGCTTGGGGGTGACAGCCGGAAACAATGAGCAGTTCTTC.

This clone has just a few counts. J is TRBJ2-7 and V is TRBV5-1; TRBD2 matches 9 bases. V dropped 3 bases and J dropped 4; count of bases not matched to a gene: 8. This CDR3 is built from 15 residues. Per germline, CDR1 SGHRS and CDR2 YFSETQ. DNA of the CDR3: TGCGCCAGCAGCTCTCTAGCGGGAAGAGGGTACGAGCAGTACTTC. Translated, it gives CASSSLAGRGYEQYF.

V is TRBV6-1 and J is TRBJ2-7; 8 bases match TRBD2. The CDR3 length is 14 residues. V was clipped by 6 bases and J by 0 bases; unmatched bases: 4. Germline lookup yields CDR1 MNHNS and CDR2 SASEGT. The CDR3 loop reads CASRVLAVSYEQYF. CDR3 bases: TGTGCCAGCAGGGTACTAGCGGTCTCCTACGAGCAGTACTTC.

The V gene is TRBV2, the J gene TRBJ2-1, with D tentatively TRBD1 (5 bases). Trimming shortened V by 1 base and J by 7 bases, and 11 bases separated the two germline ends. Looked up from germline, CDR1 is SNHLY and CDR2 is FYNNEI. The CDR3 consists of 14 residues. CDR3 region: CASSEGQGPNEQFF. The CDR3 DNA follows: TGTGCCAGCAGTGAAGGGCAGGGTCCGAATGAGCAGTTCTTC.

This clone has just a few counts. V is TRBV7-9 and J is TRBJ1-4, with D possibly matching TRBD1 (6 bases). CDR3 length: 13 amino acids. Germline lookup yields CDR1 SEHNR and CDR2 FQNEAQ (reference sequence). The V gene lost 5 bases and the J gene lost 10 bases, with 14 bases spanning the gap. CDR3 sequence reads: CASSPTGIGKLFF. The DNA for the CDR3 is TGTGCCAGCAGCCCCACAGGGATCGGAAAACTGTTTTTT. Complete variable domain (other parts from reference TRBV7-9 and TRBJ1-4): DTGVSQNPRHKITKRGQNVTFRCDPISEHNRLYWYRQTLGQGPEFLTYFQNEAQLEKSRLLSDRFSAERPKGSFSTLEIQRTEQGDSAMYLCASSPTGIGKLFFGSGTQLSVL.

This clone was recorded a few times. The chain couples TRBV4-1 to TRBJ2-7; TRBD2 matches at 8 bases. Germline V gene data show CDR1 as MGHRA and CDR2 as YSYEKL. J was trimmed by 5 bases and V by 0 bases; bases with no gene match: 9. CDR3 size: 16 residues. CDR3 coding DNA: TGCGCCAGCAGCCAAGATGGGAGCGGGAGTCACAACGAGCAGTACTTC. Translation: CASSQDGSGSHNEQYF.

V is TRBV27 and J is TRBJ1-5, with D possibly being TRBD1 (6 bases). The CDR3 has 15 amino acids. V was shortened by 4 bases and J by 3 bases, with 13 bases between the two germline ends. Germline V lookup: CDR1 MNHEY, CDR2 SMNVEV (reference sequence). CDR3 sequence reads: CASSSSTGYNQPQHF. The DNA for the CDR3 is TGTGCCAGCAGTTCCTCTACAGGGTACAATCAGCCCCAGCATTTT.

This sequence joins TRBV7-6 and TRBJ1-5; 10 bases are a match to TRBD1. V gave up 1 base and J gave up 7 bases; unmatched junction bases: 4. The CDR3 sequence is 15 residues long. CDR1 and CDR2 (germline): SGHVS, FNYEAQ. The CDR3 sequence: CASSLGGQGLQPQHF. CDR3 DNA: TGTGCCAGCAGCTTAGGGGGACAGGGGTTGCAGCCCCAGCATTTT.

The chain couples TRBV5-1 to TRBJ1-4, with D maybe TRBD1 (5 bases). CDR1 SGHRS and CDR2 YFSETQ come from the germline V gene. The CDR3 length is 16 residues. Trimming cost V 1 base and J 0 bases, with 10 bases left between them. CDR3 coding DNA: TGCGCCAGCAGCTTGACGATAGGGGCAACTAATGAAAAACTGTTTTTT. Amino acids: CASSLTIGATNEKLFF. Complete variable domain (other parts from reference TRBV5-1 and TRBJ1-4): KAGVTQTPRYLIKTRGQQVTLSCSPISGHRSVSWYQQTPGQGLQFLFEYFSETQRNKGNFPGRFSGRQFSNSRSEMNVSTLELGDSALYLCASSLTIGATNEKLFFGSGTQLSVL.

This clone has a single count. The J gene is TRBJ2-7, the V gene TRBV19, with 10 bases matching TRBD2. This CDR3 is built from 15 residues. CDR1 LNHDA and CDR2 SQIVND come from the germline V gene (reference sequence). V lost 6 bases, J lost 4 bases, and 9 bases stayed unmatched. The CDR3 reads CASSQRSSGSYEQYF. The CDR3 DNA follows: TGTGCCAGTAGCCAGCGGTCTAGCGGGAGTTACGAGCAGTACTTC.

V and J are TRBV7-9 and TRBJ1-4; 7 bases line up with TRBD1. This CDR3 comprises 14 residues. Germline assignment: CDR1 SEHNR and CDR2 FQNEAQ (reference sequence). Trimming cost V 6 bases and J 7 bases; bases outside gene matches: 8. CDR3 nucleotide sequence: TGTGCCAGCAGTCCGACAGGGCAGCGTGAAAAACTGTTTTTT. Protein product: CASSPTGQREKLFF.

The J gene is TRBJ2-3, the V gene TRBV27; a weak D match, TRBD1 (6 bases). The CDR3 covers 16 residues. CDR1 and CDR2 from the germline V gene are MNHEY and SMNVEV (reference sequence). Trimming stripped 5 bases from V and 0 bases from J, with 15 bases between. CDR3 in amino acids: CASSVDSYSSTDTQYF. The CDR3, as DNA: TGTGCCAGCAGTGTGGACAGCTACTCGAGCACAGATACGCAGTATTTT.

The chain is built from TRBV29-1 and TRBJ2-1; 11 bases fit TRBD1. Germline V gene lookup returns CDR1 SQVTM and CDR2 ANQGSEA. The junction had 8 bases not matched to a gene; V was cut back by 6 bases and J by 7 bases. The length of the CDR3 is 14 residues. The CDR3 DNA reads TGCAGCGTACGGGACAGGGGGTGGGGGAATGAGCAGTTCTTC. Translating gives CSVRDRGWGNEQFF.